This T cell receptor beta chain came from a study of CD8 T cells in cerebrospinal fluid in Alzheimer's disease. CDR1 and CDR2 from the germline V gene are SGHTA and FQGNSA. CDR3 length equals 11 residues. Biomarkers including neurofilament, amyloid-beta and tau confirmed neurodegeneration in the patients. This clonotype is large (0.1 to 1%) by frequency. TCRdb reanalyzed the 10x single-cell sequencing reads and collapses them to one entry per CDR3 protein, without DNA. This sample's table reports some 1,200 distinct CDR3 sequences. The specimen sequenced was cerebrospinal fluid. J is TRBJ2-3 and V is TRBV7-2. This clonotype originated in a human donor with Parkinson's disease. The CDR3 sequence: CASSLSVTQYF.